This T cell receptor beta chain was identified during a study of T cell responses to AZD1222 COVID-19 vaccine. General study results and limits: Rises in breadth and depth of Spike-specific TCRs came after two AZD1222 doses.

The CDR3 loop spans 14 amino acids. Germline values: CDR1 SGHRS, CDR2 YFSETQ. V was trimmed by 0 bases and J by 0 bases, leaving 6 bases between them. TCRdb's table, derived via immunoSEQ multiplex PCR, lists solely in-frame clones and lacks some. The data show approximately 93,000 clones, about nine tenths seen once. This clone has only one observation. Its specificity is unknown. This sample comprised peripheral blood, obtained 28 days after the second AZD1222 dose. The sequence was obtained from an adult who received the AZD1222 COVID-19 vaccine. The gene calls are TRBV5-1 and TRBJ1-1; D is unresolved. CDR3 sequence: CASSLGHLNTEAFF. CDR3 DNA: TGCGCCAGCAGCTTGGGACATCTGAACACTGAAGCTTTCTTT.